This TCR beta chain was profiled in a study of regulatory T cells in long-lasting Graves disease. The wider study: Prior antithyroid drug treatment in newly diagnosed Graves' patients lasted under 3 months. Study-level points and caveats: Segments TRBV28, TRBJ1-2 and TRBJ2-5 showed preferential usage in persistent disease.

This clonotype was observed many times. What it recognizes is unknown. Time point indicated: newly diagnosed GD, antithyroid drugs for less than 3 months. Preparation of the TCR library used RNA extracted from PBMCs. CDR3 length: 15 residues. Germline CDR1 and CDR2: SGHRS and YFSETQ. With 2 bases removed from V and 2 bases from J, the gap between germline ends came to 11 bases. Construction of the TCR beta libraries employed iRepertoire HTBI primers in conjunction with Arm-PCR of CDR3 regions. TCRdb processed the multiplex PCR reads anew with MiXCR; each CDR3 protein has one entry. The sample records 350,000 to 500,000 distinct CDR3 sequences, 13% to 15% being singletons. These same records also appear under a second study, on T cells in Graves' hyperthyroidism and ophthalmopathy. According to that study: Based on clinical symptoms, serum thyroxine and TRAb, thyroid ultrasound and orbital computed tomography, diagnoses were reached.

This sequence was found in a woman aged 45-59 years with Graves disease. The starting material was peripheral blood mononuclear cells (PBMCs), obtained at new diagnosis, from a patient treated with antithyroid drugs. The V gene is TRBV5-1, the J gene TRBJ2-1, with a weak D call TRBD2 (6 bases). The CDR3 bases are TGCGCCAGCAGCTTTTCTAGCGCAACCTACAATGAGCAGTTCTTC. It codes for CASSFSSATYNEQFF.